The 10 T cell receptor beta chains presented below share a single source sample, sequenced in a study of T cells in Graves' hyperthyroidism and ophthalmopathy. Amplification of TCR beta CDR3 regions used RNA as the template. A first-round RT-PCR of the TCR CDR3 used the HTBI primer set. One entry per CDR3 protein, called by TCRdb with MiXCR from the multiplex PCR reads. Among 530,000 or so distinct CDR3 sequences listed, 15% to 20% were seen once. Sequencing was done on a sample of blood. The source of these receptors is a woman between 18 and 29 years old with Graves' ophthalmopathy.

This clonotype was observed many times. The chain joins TRBV3-1 to TRBJ2-2; D gene ambiguous. V lost 0 bases to trimming and J lost 9 bases, with 14 bases between them. Germline V CDR1 and CDR2: LGHDT, YNNKEL (reference sequence). The CDR3 spans 15 residues. The CDR3 protein is CASSQEASGKRELFF. The CDR3 region has the DNA TGTGCCAGCAGCCAAGAGGCTAGTGGGAAGCGGGAGCTGTTTTTT.

CDR3 sequence reads: CASSYRAVAGQPQHF. CDR3 nucleotides: TGTGCCAGCAGTTACAGGGCGGTGGCCGGTCAGCCCCAGCATTTT. The rearrangement joins TRBV6-6 to TRBJ1-5; D is unresolved. The CDR3 sequence is 15 residues long. Germline CDR1 and CDR2: MNHNY and SVGAGI (reference sequence). V lost 2 bases, J lost 6 bases, and 14 bases lay in between.

The chain couples TRBV5-1 to TRBJ2-7; TRBD2 aligns across 9 bases. Looked up from germline, CDR1 is SGHRS and CDR2 is YFSETQ. This CDR3 comprises 15 residues. J gave up 4 bases and V 4 bases, and 9 bases lay outside the gene matches. The CDR3 coding sequence is TGCGCCAGCAGCCCGATCGGGACTAGCTGGTACGAGCAGTACTTC. It encodes CASSPIGTSWYEQYF.

This clonotype was recorded once. The chain joins TRBV6-2 or TRBV6-3 to TRBJ2-2; 10 nucleotides align to TRBD1. The CDR3 spans 16 residues. Losses at the gene ends were 5 bases for V and 6 bases for J; bases not matched to a gene: 9. Germline assignment: CDR1 MNHEY and CDR2 SVGEGT. CDR3 amino acids: CASSLNWDRGSGELFF. CDR3 in DNA: TGTGCCAGCAGTCTCAACTGGGACAGGGGTTCCGGGGAGCTGTTTTTT.

This clonotype was recorded many times. This chain links TRBV7-8 with TRBJ2-7; TRBD2 agrees at 9 bases. Looked up from germline, CDR1 is SGHVS and CDR2 is FQNEAQ. With 3 bases clipped from V and 3 bases from J, the junction kept 9 bases outside the gene matches. The CDR3 is made up of 16 amino acids. The CDR3 protein is CASSFPRTSASYEQYF. DNA of the CDR3: TGTGCCAGCAGCTTCCCACGGACTAGCGCAAGCTACGAGCAGTACTTC.

This clonotype has a count of ten or more. This chain joins TRBV11-3 and TRBJ2-7, with 9 bases matching TRBD1. CDR3 length equals 14 residues. With 5 bases clipped from V and 5 bases from J, the junction kept 7 bases outside the gene matches. Germline V gene lookup returns CDR1 SGHNT and CDR2 YENEEA. The CDR3 sequence is CASSPGQGLNEQYF. The CDR3 DNA is TGTGCCAGCAGCCCTGGACAGGGGTTGAACGAGCAGTACTTC.

Details on this clonotype: A read error may account for a junction end that differs from germline. The chain recombines TRBV4-1 with TRBJ2-2; unclear D gene. This CDR3 is built from 15 residues. Germline V gives CDR1 MGHRA, CDR2 YSYEKL. The CDR3 DNA is TGCGCCAGCGGCCAAGATCTTCGGAACACCGGGGAGCTGTTTTTT. Amino acids: CASGQDLRNTGELFF.

As regards this clonotype: A read error may be the cause here, since a much bigger clone is one base away. The rearrangement links TRBV12-3 or TRBV12-4 to TRBJ1-1; no firm D call. The CDR3 runs to 12 residues. V lost 5 bases to trimming and J lost 1 base, with 5 bases between them. The CDR3 sequence: CASSTRNTEAFF. As DNA, the CDR3 is TGTGCCAGCAGTACCAGGAACACTGAAGCTTTCTTT.

This clonotype was observed a few times. V is TRBV6-1 and J is TRBJ2-1; tentatively, D is TRBD1 (6 bases). This CDR3 is 14 amino acids long. V lost 5 bases and J lost 5, with 13 bases in between. Per the germline V gene, CDR1 is MNHNS and CDR2 is SASEGT. The CDR3 loop is CASSWRTANNEQFF. The CDR3 bases are TGTGCCAGCAGTTGGCGGACAGCTAACAATGAGCAGTTCTTC.

In its sample, this clonotype was seen many times. The DNA for the CDR3 is TGCGCCACCACCCGACACCCTGAGGGGCTTAACTATGGCTACACCTTC. This encodes CATTRHPEGLNYGYTF. The V call is TRBV5-1, the J call TRBJ1-2, with a weak D call TRBD1 (5 bases). V was shortened by 9 bases and J by 1 base, with 22 bases between the two germline ends. There are 16 residues in the CDR3. Germline assignment: CDR1 SGHRS and CDR2 YFSETQ.